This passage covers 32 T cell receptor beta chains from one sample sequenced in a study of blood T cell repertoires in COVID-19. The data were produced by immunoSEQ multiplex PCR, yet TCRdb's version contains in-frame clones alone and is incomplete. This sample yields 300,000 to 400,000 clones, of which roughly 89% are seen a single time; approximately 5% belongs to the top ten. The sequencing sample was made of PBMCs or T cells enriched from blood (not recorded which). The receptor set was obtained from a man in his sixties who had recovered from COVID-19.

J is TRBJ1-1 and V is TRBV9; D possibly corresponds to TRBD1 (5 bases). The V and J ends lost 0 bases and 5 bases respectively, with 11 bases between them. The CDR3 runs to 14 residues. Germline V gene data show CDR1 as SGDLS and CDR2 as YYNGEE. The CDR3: CASSVGLGGTEAFF. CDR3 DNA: TGTGCCAGCAGCGTAGGATTGGGGGGGACTGAAGCTTTCTTT.

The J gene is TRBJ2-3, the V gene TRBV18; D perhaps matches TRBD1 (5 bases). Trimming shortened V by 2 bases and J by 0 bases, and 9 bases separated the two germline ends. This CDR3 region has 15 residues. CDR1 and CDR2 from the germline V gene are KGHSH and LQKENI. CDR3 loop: CASSPVQVSTDTQYF. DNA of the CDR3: TGTGCCAGCTCACCAGTACAGGTGAGCACAGATACGCAGTATTTT.

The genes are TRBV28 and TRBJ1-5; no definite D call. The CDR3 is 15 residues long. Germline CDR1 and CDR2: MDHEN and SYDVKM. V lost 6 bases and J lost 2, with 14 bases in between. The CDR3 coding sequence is TGTGCCAGCAGGGAGGGTTGGATGGGCAATCAGCCCCAGCATTTT. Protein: CASREGWMGNQPQHF.

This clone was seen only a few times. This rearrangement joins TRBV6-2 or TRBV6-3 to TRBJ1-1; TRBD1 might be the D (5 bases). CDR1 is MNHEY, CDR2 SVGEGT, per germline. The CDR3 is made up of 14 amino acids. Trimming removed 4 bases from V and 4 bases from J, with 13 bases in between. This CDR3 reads CASSSQGARTEAFF. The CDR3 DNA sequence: TGTGCCAGCAGTTCTCAGGGCGCTCGCACTGAAGCTTTCTTT.

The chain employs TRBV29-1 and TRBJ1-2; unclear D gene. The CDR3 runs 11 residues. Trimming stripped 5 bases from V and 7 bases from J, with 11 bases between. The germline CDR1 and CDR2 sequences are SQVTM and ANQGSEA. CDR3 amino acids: CSVFRAGGYTF. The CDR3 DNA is TGCAGCGTTTTCCGTGCGGGTGGCTACACCTTC.

The chain's CDR3 is CASSLARTWGGTDTQYF. The CDR3 DNA sequence: TGTGCCAGCAGCTTAGCTCGTACCTGGGGAGGCACAGATACGCAGTATTTT. The chain carries TRBV11-2 and TRBJ2-3, with D possibly TRBD2 on 5 matching bases. Looked up from germline, CDR1 is SGHAT and CDR2 is FQNNGV. CDR3 length: 17 amino acids. V dropped 1 base and J dropped 1 base, with 15 bases sitting between them.

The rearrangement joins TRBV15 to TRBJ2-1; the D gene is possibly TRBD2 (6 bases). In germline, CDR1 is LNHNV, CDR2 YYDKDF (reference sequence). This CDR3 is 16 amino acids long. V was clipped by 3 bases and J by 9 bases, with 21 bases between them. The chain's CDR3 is CATSRPVPGAGPEQFF. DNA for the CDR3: TGTGCCACCAGCAGGCCTGTCCCGGGAGCCGGGCCTGAGCAGTTCTTC.

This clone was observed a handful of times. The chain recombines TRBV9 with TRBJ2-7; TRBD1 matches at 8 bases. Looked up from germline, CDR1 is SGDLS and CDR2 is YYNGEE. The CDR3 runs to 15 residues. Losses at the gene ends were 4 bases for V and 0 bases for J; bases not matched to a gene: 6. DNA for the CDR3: TGTGCCAGCAGCCCCCAAGGACAGGGCTCCTACGAGCAGTACTTC. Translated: CASSPQGQGSYEQYF.

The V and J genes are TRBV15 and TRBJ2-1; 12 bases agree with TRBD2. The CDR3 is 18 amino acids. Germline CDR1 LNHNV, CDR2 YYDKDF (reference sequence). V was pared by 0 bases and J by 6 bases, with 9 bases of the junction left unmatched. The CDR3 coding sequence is TGTGCCACCAGCAGAGATAGCCTAGCGGGAGGGGCATCCAATGAGCAGTTCTTC. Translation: CATSRDSLAGGASNEQFF.

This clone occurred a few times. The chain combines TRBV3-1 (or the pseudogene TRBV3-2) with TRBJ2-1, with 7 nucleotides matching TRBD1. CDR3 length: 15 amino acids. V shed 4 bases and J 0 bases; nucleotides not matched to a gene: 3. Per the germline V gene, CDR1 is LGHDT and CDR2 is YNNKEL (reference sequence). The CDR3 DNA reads TGTGCCAGCAGCCGAAGGACAGGCTCCTACAATGAGCAGTTCTTC. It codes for CASSRRTGSYNEQFF.

The CDR3, as DNA: TGTGCCAGCGATCCGGGACTCAACACAGATACGCAGTATTTT. Protein sequence: CASDPGLNTDTQYF. The rearrangement uses TRBV2 and TRBJ2-3; possible D gene TRBD2, 6 bases. V gave up 8 bases and J gave up 2 bases, with 14 bases separating them. The germline gives CDR1 SNHLY, CDR2 FYNNEI. CDR3 length equals 14 residues.

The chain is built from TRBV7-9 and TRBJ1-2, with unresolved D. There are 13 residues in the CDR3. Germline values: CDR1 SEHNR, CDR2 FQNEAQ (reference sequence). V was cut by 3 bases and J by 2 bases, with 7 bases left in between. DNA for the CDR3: TGTGCCAGCAGCTTTTTGGAGAACTATGGCTACACCTTC. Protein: CASSFLENYGYTF.

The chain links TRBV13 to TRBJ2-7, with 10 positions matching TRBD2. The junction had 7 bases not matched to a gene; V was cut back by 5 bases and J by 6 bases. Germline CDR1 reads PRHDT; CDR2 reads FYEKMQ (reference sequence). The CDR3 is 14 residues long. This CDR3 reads CASSPSGLATEQYF. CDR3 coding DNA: TGTGCCAGCAGCCCCTCGGGACTAGCGACCGAGCAGTACTTC.

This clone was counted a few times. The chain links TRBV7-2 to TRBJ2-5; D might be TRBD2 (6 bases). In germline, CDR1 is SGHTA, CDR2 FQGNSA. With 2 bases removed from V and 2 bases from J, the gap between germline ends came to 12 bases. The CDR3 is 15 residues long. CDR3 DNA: TGTGCCAGCAGCTTAAGTTCGGGGGTACAAGAGACCCAGTACTTC. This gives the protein CASSLSSGVQETQYF.

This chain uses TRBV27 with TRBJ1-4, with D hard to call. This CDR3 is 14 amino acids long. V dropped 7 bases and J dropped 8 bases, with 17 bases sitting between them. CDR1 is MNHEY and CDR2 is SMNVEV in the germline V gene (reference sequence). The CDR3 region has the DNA TGTGCCAGCACCTCTCGGGAAGCGCGGGAAAAACTGTTTTTT. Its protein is CASTSREAREKLFF.

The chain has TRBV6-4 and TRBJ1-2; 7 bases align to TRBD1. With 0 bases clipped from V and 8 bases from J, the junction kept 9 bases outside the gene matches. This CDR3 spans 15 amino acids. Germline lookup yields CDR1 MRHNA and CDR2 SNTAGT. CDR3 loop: CASSDSGTDVLGYTF. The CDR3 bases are TGTGCCAGCAGTGACTCCGGGACAGATGTTTTGGGCTACACCTTC.

The CDR3 DNA is TGTGCCAGCTCACCTCCGGGACTAGCAACAGATACGCAGTATTTT. This translates into CASSPPGLATDTQYF. The chain has TRBV18 and TRBJ2-3; TRBD2 agrees at 9 bases. CDR3 length: 15 residues. CDR1 is KGHSH, CDR2 LQKENI, per germline. The trim removed 3 bases at V and 3 bases at J, leaving 4 bases unmatched.

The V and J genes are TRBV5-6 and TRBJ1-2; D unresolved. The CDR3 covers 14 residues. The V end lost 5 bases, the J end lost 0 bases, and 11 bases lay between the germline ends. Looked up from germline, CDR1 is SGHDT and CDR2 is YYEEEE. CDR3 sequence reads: CASRHPGANYGYTF. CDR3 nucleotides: TGTGCCAGCAGGCACCCCGGGGCTAACTATGGCTACACCTTC. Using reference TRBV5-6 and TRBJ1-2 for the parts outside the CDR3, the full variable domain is DAGVTQSPTHLIKTRGQQVTLRCSPKSGHDTVSWYQQALGQGPQFIFQYYEEEERQRGNFPDRFSGHQFPNYSSELNVNALLLGDSALYLCASRHPGANYGYTFGSGTRLTVV.

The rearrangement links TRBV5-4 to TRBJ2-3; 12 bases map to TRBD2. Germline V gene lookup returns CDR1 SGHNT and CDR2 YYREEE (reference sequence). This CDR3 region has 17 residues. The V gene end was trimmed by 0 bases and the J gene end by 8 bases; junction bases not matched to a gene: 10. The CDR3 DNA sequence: TGTGCCAGCAGCTTGGCTAGCGGGAGGGCCGTTATATCTACGCAGTATTTT. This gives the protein CASSLASGRAVISTQYF.

In DNA form, the CDR3 reads TGTGCCAGCAGCACTTCTATGGGGGGCTCCTACGAGCAGTACTTC. This gives the protein CASSTSMGGSYEQYF. The chain carries TRBV5-6 and TRBJ2-7; D may be TRBD2 (6 bases). This CDR3 is built from 15 residues. Trimming cost V 4 bases and J 0 bases, with 14 bases left between them. Germline V CDR1 and CDR2: SGHDT, YYEEEE.

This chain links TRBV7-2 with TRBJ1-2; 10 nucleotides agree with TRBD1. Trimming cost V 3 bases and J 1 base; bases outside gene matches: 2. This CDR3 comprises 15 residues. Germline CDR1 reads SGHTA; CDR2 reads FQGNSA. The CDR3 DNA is TGTGCCAGCAGCTTTAGGACAGGGGGTAACTATGGCTACACCTTC. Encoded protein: CASSFRTGGNYGYTF.

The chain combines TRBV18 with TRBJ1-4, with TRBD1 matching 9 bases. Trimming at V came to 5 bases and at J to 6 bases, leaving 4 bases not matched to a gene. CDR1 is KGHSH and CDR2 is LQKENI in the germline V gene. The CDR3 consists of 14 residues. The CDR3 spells CASSGRTGDEKLFF. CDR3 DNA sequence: TGTGCCAGCTCAGGAAGGACAGGGGATGAAAAACTGTTTTTT.

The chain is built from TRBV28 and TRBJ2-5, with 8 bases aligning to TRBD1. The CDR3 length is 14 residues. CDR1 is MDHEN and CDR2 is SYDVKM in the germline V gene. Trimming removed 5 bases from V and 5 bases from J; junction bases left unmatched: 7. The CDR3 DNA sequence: TGTGCCAGCAGTCCATGGACAGGGCGGGAGACCCAGTACTTC. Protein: CASSPWTGRETQYF.

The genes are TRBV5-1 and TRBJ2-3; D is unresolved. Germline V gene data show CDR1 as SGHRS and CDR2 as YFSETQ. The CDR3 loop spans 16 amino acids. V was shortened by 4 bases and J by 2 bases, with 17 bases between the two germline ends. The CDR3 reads CASSPALGGITDTQYF. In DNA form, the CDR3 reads TGCGCCAGCAGCCCTGCTTTAGGCGGTATCACAGATACGCAGTATTTT.

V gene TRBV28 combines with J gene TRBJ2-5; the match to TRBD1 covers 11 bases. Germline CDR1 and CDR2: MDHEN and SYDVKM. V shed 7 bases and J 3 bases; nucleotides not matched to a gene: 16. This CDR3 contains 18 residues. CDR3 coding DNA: TGTGCCAGCACTATGGACAGGGGGCTCCAAAAGAGAAAAGAGACCCAGTACTTC. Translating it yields CASTMDRGLQKRKETQYF.

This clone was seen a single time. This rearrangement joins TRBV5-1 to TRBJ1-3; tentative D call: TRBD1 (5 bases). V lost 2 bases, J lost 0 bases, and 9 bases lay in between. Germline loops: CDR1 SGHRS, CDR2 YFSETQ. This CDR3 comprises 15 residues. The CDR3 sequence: CASSFQGLSGNTIYF. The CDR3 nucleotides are TGCGCCAGCAGCTTTCAGGGTCTCTCTGGAAACACCATATATTTT.

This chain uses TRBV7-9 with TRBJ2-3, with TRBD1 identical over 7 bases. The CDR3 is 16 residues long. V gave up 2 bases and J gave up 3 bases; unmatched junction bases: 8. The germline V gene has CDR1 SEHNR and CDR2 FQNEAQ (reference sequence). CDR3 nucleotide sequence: TGTGCCAGCAGCTTATCATACTTGACAGGGACAGATACGCAGTATTTT. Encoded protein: CASSLSYLTGTDTQYF. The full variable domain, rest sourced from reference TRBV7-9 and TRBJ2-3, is DTGVSQNPRHKITKRGQNVTFRCDPISEHNRLYWYRQTLGQGPEFLTYFQNEAQLEKSRLLSDRFSAERPKGSFSTLEIQRTEQGDSAMYLCASSLSYLTGTDTQYFGPGTRLTVL.

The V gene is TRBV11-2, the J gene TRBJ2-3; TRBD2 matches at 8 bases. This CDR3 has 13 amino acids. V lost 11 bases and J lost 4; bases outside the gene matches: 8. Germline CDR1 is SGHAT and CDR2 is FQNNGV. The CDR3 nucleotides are TGTGCCGGCGGCAGGCGGGAGGCAGATACGCAGTATTTT. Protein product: CAGGRREADTQYF.

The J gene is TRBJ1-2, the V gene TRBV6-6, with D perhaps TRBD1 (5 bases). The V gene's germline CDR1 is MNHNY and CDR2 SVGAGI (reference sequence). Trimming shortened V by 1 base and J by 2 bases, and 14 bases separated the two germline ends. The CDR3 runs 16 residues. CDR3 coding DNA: TGTGCCAGCAGTTACTGGGGAGGGGAGGAGAACTATGGCTACACCTTC. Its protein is CASSYWGGEENYGYTF.

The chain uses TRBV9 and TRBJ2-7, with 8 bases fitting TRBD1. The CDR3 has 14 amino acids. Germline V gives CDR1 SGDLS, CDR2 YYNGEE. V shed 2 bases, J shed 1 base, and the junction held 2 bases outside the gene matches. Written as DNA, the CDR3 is TGTGCCAGCAGCGTGGGACAGGCGTCCTACGAGCAGTACTTC. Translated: CASSVGQASYEQYF.

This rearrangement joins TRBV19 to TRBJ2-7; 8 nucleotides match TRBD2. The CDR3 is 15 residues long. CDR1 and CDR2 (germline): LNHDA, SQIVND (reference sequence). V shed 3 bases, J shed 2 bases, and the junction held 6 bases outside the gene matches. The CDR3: CASSMASGPTYEQYF. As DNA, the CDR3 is TGTGCCAGTAGTATGGCTAGCGGGCCTACCTACGAGCAGTACTTC. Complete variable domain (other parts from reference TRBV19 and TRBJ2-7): DGGITQSPKYLFRKEGQNVTLSCEQNLNHDAMYWYRQDPGQGLRLIYYSQIVNDFQKGDIAEGYSVSREKKESFPLTVTSAQKNPTAFYLCASSMASGPTYEQYFGPGTRLTVT.

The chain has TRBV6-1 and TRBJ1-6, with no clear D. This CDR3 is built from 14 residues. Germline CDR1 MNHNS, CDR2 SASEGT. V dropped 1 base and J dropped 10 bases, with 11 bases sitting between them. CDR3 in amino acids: CASSEVGGGSPLHF. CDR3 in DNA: TGTGCCAGCAGTGAAGTAGGCGGTGGATCACCCCTCCACTTT.